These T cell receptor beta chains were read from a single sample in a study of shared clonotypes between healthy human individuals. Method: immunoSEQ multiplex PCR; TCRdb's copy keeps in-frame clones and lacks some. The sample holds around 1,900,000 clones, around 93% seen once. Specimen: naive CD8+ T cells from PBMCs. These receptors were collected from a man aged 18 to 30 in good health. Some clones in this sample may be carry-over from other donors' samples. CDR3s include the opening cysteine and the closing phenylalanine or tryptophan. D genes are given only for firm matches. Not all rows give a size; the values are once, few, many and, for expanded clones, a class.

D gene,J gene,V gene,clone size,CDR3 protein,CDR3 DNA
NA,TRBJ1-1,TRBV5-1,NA,CASSFNRGDITEAFF,TGCGCCAGCAGCTTCAATAGAGGCGATATCACTGAAGCTTTCTTT
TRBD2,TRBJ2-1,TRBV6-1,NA,CASSVPGTMLF,TGTGCCAGCAGTGTCCCGGGGACTATGCTCTTC
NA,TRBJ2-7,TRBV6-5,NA,CASSYRGDGYEQYF,TGTGCCAGCAGTTACCGAGGGGACGGCTACGAGCAGTACTTC
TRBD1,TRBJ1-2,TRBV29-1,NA,CSITTRRADRALNYGYTF,TGCAGCATAACGACCCGCAGGGCGGACAGGGCCCTCAACTATGGCTACACCTTC
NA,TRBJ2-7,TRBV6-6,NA,CASGLYEQYF,TGTGCCAGCGGCCTCTACGAGCAGTACTTC
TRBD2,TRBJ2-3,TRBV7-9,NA,CASSQSLAGLLTDTQYF,TGTGCCAGCAGCCAATCCCTAGCGGGACTCCTCACAGATACGCAGTATTTT
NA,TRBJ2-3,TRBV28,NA,CASSSDGSTDTQYF,TGTGCCAGCAGTTCCGACGGATCCACAGATACGCAGTATTTT
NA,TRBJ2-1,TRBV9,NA,CASSVAGAHYNEQFF,TGTGCCAGCAGCGTAGCGGGGGCTCACTACAATGAGCAGTTCTTC
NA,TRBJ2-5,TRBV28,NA,CASSFRGAPETQYF,TGTGCCAGCAGTTTTCGAGGGGCGCCTGAGACCCAGTACTTC
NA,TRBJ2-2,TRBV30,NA,CAWSVREITTGELFF,TGTGCCTGGAGTGTACGGGAAATTACCACCGGGGAGCTGTTTTTT
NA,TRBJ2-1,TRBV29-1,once,CSVEWTGGEQFF,TGCAGCGTTGAATGGACGGGCGGGGAGCAGTTCTTC
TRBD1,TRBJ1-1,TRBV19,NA,CASSLDRGNEAFF,TGTGCCAGTAGTCTCGACAGGGGAAATGAAGCTTTCTTT
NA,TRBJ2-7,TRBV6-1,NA,CASSERGYEQYF,TGTGCCAGCAGTGAACGGGGCTACGAGCAGTACTTC
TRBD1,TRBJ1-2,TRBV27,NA,CASSSSIGTVNYGYTF,TGTGCCAGCAGTTCCTCAATCGGGACAGTTAACTATGGCTACACCTTC
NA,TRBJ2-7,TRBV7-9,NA,CASSLSPETPYEQYF,TGTGCCAGCAGCTTATCCCCTGAAACACCCTACGAGCAGTACTTC
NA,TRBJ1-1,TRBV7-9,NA,CASSPTPTRANTEAFF,TGTGCCAGCAGCCCCACCCCCACCAGGGCCAACACTGAAGCTTTCTTT
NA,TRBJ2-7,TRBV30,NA,CAWSVEGLHEQYF,TGTGCCTGGAGTGTTGAGGGACTCCACGAGCAGTACTTC
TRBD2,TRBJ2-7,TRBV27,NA,CASGTGLAIPFEQYF,TGTGCCAGCGGTACGGGACTAGCAATACCTTTCGAGCAGTACTTC
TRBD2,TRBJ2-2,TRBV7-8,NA,CASSPIAGGPMNTGELFF,TGTGCCAGCAGCCCCATAGCGGGAGGGCCGATGAACACCGGGGAGCTGTTTTTT
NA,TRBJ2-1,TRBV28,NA,CASSETVTYNEQFF,TGTGCCAGCAGCGAGACGGTTACCTACAATGAGCAGTTCTTC
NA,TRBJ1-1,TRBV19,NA,CASSISMNTEAFF,TGTGCCAGTAGTATCTCCATGAACACTGAAGCTTTCTTT
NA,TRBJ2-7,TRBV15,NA,CATSSAWVGSEQYF,TGTGCCACCAGCAGTGCCTGGGTGGGGAGCGAGCAGTACTTC
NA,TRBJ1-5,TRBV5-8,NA,CASTAPGGQPQHF,TGTGCCAGCACAGCCCCTGGTGGGCAGCCCCAGCATTTT
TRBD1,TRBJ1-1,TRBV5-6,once,CASSSGQGLGTEAFF,TGTGCCAGCAGCTCGGGACAGGGTTTGGGCACTGAAGCTTTCTTT
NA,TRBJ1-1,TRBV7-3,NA,CASSLVENTEAFF,TGTGCCAGCAGCTTAGTTGAGAACACTGAAGCTTTCTTT
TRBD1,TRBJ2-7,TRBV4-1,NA,CASSQWTGGSYEQYF,TGCGCCAGCAGCCAATGGACAGGGGGCTCCTACGAGCAGTACTTC
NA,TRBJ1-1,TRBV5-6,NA,CASSPGPRGTEAFF,TGTGCCAGCAGCCCAGGTCCGAGAGGCACTGAAGCTTTCTTT
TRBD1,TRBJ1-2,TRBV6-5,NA,CASSSRGGGYTF,TGTGCCAGCAGTTCCAGGGGGGGTGGCTACACCTTC
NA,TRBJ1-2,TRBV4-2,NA,CASSQGPGLGYGYTF,TGTGCCAGCAGCCAAGGGCCGGGACTGGGATATGGCTACACCTTC
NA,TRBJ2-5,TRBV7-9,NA,CASRGEAQETQYF,TGTGCCTCCAGGGGGGAGGCCCAAGAGACCCAGTACTTC
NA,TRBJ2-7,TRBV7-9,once,CASSRGAPNSYEQYF,TGTGCCAGCAGCCGAGGTGCCCCAAACTCCTACGAGCAGTACTTC
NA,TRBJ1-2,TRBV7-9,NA,CASSLLPPTVTAFYGYTF,TGTGCCAGCAGCTTATTACCACCGACGGTAACAGCTTTCTATGGCTACACCTTC
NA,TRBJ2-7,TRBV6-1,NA,CASSEVSDPYEQYF,TGTGCCAGCAGTGAAGTCTCTGATCCCTACGAGCAGTACTTC
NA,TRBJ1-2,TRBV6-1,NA,CASSEAMGGSNYGYTF,TGTGCCAGCAGTGAAGCAATGGGCGGTTCTAACTATGGCTACACCTTC
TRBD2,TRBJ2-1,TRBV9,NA,CASSVVSSGRAGNEQFF,TGTGCCAGCAGCGTAGTTAGTAGCGGGAGGGCTGGAAATGAGCAGTTCTTC
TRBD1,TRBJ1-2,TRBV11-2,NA,CASSLFGTETDTF,TGTGCCAGCAGCTTATTTGGGACAGAGACTGACACCTTC
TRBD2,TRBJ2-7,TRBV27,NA,CASSFSGASYEQYF,TGTGCCAGCAGTTTTAGCGGGGCCTCCTACGAGCAGTACTTC